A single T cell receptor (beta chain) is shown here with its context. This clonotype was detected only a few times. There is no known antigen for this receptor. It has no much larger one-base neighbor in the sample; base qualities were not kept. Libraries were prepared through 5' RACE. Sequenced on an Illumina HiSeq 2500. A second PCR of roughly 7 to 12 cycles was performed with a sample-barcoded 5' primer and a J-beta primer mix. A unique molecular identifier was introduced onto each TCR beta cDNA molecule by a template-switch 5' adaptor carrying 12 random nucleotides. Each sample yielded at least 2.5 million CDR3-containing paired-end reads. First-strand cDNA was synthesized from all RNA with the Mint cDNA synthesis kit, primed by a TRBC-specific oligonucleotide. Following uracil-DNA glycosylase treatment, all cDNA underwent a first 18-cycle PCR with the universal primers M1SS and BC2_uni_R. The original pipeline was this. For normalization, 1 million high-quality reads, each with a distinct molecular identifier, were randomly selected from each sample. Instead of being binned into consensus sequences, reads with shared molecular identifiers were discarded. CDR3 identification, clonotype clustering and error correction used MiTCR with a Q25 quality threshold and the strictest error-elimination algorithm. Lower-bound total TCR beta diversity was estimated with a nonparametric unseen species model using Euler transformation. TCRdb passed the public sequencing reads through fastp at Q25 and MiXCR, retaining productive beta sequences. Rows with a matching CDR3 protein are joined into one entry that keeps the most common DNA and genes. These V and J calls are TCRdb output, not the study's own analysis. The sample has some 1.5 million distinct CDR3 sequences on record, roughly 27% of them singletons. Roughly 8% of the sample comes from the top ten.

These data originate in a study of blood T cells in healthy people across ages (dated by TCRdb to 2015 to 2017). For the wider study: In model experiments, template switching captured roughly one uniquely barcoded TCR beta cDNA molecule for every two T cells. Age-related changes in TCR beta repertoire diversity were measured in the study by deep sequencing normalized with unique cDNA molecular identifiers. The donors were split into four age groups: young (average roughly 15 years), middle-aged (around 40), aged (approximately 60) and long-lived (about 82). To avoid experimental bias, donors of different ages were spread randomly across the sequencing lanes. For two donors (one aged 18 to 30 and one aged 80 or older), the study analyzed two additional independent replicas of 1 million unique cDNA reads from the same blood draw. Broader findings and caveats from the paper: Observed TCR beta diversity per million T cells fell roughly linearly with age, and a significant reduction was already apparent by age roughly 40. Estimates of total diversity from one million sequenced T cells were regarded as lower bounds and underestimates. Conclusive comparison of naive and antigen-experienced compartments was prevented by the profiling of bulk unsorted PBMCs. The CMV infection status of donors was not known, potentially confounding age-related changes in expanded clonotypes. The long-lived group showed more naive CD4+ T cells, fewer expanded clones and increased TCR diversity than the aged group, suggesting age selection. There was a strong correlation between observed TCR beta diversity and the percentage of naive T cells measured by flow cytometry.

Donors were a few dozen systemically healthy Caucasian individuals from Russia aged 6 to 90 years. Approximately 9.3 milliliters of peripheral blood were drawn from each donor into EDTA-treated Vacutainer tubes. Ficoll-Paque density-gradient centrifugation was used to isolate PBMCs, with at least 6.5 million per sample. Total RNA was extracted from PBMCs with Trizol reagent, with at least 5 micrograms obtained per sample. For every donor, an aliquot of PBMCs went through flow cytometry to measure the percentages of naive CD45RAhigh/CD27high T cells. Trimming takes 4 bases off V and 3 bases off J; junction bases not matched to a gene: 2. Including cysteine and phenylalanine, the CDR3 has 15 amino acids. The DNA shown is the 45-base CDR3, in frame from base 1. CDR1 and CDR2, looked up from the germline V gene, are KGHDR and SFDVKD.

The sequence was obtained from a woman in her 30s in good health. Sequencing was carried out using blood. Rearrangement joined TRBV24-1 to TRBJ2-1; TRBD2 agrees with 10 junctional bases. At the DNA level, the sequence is TGTGCCACCAGTGAAAGCGGGAGGGGCTACAATGAGCAGTTCTTC. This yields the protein CATSESGRGYNEQFF.